This T cell receptor beta chain was sequenced for a study of T cells expressing NK-cell markers. TCRdb re-called the 5' RACE reads, yielding one record per CDR3 amino acid sequence without DNA. The sample has about half a million distinct CDR3 sequences. CDR3 length equals 15 residues. The germline gives CDR1 MNHEY, CDR2 SVGAGI. The receptor was isolated from a woman aged 45 to 65 in good health. Sequencing was performed on blood T cells: a sorted CD56 or NKG2C T cell subset, CD4+ or CD8+ T cells, or bulk PBMC T cells (not recorded which). The chain has TRBV6-5 and TRBJ2-4; lacking DNA, the TRBD1 call made by TCRdb goes unchecked. This chain's CDR3 is CASSEDRGYKNIQYF.